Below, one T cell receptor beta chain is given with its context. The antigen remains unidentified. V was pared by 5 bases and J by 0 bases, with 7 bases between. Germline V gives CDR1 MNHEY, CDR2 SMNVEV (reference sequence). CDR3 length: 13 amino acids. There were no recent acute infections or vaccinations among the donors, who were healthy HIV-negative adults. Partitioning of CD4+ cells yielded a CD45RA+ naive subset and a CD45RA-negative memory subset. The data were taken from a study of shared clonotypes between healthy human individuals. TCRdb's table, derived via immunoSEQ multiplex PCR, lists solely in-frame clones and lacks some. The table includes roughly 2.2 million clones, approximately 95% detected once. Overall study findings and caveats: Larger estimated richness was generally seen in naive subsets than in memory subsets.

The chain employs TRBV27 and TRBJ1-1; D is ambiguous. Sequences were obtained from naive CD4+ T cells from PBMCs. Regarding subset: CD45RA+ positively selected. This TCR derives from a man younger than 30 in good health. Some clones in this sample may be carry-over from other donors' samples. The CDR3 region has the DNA TGTGCCAGCAGTGAACGGTTGAACACTGAAGCTTTCTTT. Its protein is CASSERLNTEAFF.